The sequence of this TCR beta chain was determined in a study of breast tumors, draining lymph nodes, adjacent tissues. Study-level results: The data were judged consistent with most tumor T cells coming from lymph node and expanding in tumor. Data only fit, rather than demonstrated, lymph node origin of most tumor T cells. Tumor and nontumor repertoires were significantly more similar in luminal-like than in basal-like breast cancer. Tumor repertoires ranked between lymph nodes and nontumor tissue in diversity, with V and J gene preferences.

Each CDR3 protein gets one entry after TCRdb re-called the multiplex PCR reads with MiXCR. This table has roughly 130,000 distinct CDR3 sequences, approximately 29% appearing once. This CDR3 region has 13 residues. V lost 8 bases, J lost 8 bases, and 8 bases stayed unmatched. Per germline, CDR1 MNHNY and CDR2 SVGAGI (reference sequence). Axillary draining lymph nodes of breast cancer patients supplied the node samples. The sample holds many counts of this clonotype. The antigen is unknown. Material for sequencing was axillary lymph node tissue. This TCR was sampled from a female donor with breast cancer. Some clones in this sample may be carry-over from other donors' samples. This chain uses TRBV6-6 with TRBJ1-2; 10 bases line up with TRBD1. The CDR3 DNA is TGTGCCAGCCGAAGCGGGACAGGGGAAGGCTACACCTTC. Translating gives CASRSGTGEGYTF.